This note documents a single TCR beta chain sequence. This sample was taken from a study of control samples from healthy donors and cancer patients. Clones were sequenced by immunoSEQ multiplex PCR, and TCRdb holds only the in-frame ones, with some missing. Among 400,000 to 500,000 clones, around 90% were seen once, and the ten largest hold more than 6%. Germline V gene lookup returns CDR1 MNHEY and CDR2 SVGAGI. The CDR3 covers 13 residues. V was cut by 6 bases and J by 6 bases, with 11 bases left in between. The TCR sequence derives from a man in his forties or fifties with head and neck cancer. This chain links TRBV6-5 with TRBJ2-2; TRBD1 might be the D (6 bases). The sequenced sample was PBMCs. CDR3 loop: CASSGGGAGELFF. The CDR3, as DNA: TGTGCCAGCAGCGGTGGGGGCGCCGGGGAGCTGTTTTTT.